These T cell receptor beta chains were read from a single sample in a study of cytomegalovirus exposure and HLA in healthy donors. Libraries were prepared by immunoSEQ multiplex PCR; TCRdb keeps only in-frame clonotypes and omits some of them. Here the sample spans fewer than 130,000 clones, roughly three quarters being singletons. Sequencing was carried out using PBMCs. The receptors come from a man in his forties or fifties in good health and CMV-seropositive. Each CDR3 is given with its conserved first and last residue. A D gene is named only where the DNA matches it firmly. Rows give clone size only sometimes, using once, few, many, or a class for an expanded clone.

CDR3: CAISAGGPTYEQYF
J: .
D: TRBD2
V: TRBV5-4
size: .

CDR3: CASSRRQGNQPQHF
J: TRBJ1-5
D: TRBD1
V: TRBV27
size: .

CDR3: CASSLRTASDYQETQYF
J: TRBJ2-5
D: .
V: TRBV13
size: .

CDR3: CASRTGGYEQYF
J: TRBJ2-7
D: TRBD1
V: TRBV27
size: .

CDR3: CASSPPAGASYNEQFF
J: TRBJ2-1
D: .
V: TRBV9
size: few

CDR3: CASSLGLAGTYEQYF
J: TRBJ2-7
D: TRBD2
V: TRBV5-4
size: .

CDR3: CASSTQGNTEAFF
J: TRBJ1-1
D: .
V: TRBV5-1
size: few

CDR3: CASIESIGVGSPLHF
J: TRBJ1-6
D: .
V: TRBV2
size: .

CDR3: CASSQTGNTEAFF
J: TRBJ1-1
D: .
V: TRBV6-4
size: few

CDR3: CASSRSGYTF
J: TRBJ1-2
D: .
V: TRBV21-1
size: .

CDR3: CASRSGLAGVLADTQYF
J: TRBJ2-3
D: TRBD2
V: TRBV4-2
size: .

CDR3: CASSSGTGRQPQHF
J: TRBJ1-5
D: TRBD1
V: TRBV23-1
size: .

CDR3: CASGQGTDTQYF
J: TRBJ2-3
D: TRBD1
V: TRBV9
size: .

CDR3: CASSQAGTSGIHEQYF
J: TRBJ2-7
D: TRBD2
V: TRBV4-2
size: .

CDR3: CASSTGQPNEKLFF
J: TRBJ1-4
D: TRBD1
V: TRBV5-1
size: .

CDR3: CASSRTQGATGELFF
J: TRBJ2-2
D: TRBD1
V: TRBV19
size: .

CDR3: CASSVGQGANYGYTF
J: TRBJ1-2
D: TRBD1
V: TRBV9
size: .

CDR3: CASTLGQGAETQYF
J: TRBJ2-5
D: TRBD1
V: TRBV7-2
size: once